This T cell receptor beta chain was identified during a study of patients and donors after allogeneic stem cell transplantation. TCRdb reprocessed the RT-PCR reads via MiXCR and lists one record per CDR3 protein. The data show tens of thousands of distinct CDR3 sequences, with around 5% seen just once and approximately 2.5% held by the top ten. Many counts were recorded for this clonotype. This CDR3 is 14 amino acids long. V was clipped by 7 bases and J by 5 bases, with 15 bases between them. Germline V CDR1 and CDR2: MNHNS, SASEGT. The sequenced sample consisted of blood, either unsorted or a sorted T cell fraction (not recorded which). This TCR was recovered from a human donor who was either an allogeneic HSCT recipient or a stem cell or donor lymphocyte infusion donor (not recorded which). It is not recorded whose cells these are; they may come from a transplant donor. The chain carries TRBV6-1 and TRBJ2-4, with D possibly TRBD2 on 6 matching bases. The CDR3 spells CASTEGGVQNIQYF. The CDR3 coding sequence is TGTGCCAGCACCGAGGGAGGAGTCCAAAACATTCAGTACTTC.